The 17 T cell receptor beta chains below come from one sample, sequenced in a study of blood T cell repertoires in COVID-19. Libraries were prepared by immunoSEQ multiplex PCR; TCRdb keeps only in-frame clonotypes and omits some of them. The sample holds 150,000 to 200,000 clones, 81% seen once. Sequenced material: peripheral blood. The receptor source for this set is a human donor in a cohort sampled during active COVID-19.

The chain employs TRBV11-3 and TRBJ1-1; D uncertain. Trimming shortened V by 1 base and J by 4 bases, and 7 bases separated the two germline ends. Germline-derived CDR1 and CDR2 are SGHNT and YENEEA. CDR3 length: 13 amino acids. CDR3 in amino acids: CASSLASSTEAFF. The DNA for the CDR3 is TGTGCCAGCAGCTTAGCTTCTTCCACTGAAGCTTTCTTT.

This clone was observed a few times. The CDR3 nucleotides read TGTGCCAGCTCACCAGATCTATCCAATCAGCCCCAGCATTTT. Protein product: CASSPDLSNQPQHF. This chain joins TRBV18 and TRBJ1-5; D is undetermined. The V gene's germline CDR1 is KGHSH and CDR2 LQKENI. Trimming took 2 bases from V and 3 from J, leaving 8 bases between them. This CDR3 has 14 amino acids.

The V call is TRBV12-3 or TRBV12-4, the J call TRBJ1-2; the D is unclear. The CDR3 is 11 amino acids. V was shortened by 6 bases and J by 5 bases, with 7 bases between the two germline ends. Written as DNA, the CDR3 is TGTGCCAGCAGCAACAGTTATGGCTACACCTTC. Amino acid sequence: CASSNSYGYTF.

This chain links TRBV28 with TRBJ2-1; D is ambiguous. Germline values: CDR1 MDHEN, CDR2 SYDVKM. Trimming cost V 5 bases and J 6 bases, with 14 bases left between them. The CDR3 totals 14 residues. For the CDR3, the DNA is TGTGCCAGCAGTAGTCCTTCTGGCCCCAATGAGCAGTTCTTC. Protein sequence: CASSSPSGPNEQFF.

This clone was recorded once. J is TRBJ2-7 and V is TRBV2; a possible D gene is TRBD2 (6 bases). This CDR3 region has 13 residues. V dropped 7 bases and J dropped 3 bases, with 13 bases sitting between them. In germline, CDR1 is SNHLY, CDR2 FYNNEI. As DNA, the CDR3 is TGTGCCAGCACCGGGGACTCCTACTACGAGCAGTACTTC. Its protein product is CASTGDSYYEQYF.

As DNA, the CDR3 is TGTGCCAGCAGTTACTTCTCCCTTAATTCACCCCTCCACTTT. Amino acid sequence: CASSYFSLNSPLHF. The chain joins TRBV6-5 to TRBJ1-6; D ambiguous. Deletions cut 1 base from V and 6 bases from J, with 7 bases between. Germline V gene sequence: CDR1 MNHEY, CDR2 SVGAGI. There are 14 residues in the CDR3.

V usage is TRBV6-5 and J usage is TRBJ1-6; D call uncertain. The V end was cut by 1 base, the J end by 0 bases, with 7 bases between. This CDR3 is 16 amino acids long. Germline-derived CDR1 and CDR2 are MNHEY and SVGAGI. The CDR3 DNA reads TGTGCCAGCAGTTACTTTGTTAGCTCCTATAATTCACCCCTCCACTTT. Amino acids: CASSYFVSSYNSPLHF.

The chain combines TRBV6-1 with TRBJ1-2; 8 nucleotides align to TRBD1. Germline V gene lookup returns CDR1 MNHNS and CDR2 SASEGT. Unmatched junction bases numbered 5, after V lost 0 bases and J lost 2 bases. The CDR3 has 16 amino acids. The CDR3 sequence is CASSEAWTGWNYGYTF. The CDR3 bases are TGTGCCAGCAGTGAAGCGTGGACAGGGTGGAACTATGGCTACACCTTC.

This chain connects TRBV3-1 (or the pseudogene TRBV3-2) to TRBJ2-6; TRBD1 aligns across 8 bases. CDR3 length: 16 residues. Germline V gives CDR1 LGHDT, CDR2 YNNKEL (reference sequence). The junction had 7 bases not matched to a gene; V was cut back by 1 base and J by 8 bases. The CDR3 DNA sequence: TGTGCCAGCAGCCAAGCTTCAGGGGGCCTTTCCAACGTCCTGACTTTC. Its translation is CASSQASGGLSNVLTF.

This clone was picked up a small number of times. This sequence joins TRBV10-3 and TRBJ1-1; D is unclear. The length of the CDR3 is 14 residues. V gave up 10 bases and J gave up 1 base, with 16 bases separating them. Germline CDR1 is ENHRY and CDR2 is SYGVKD. Here the CDR3 reads CATASTTQNTEAFF. The CDR3 DNA follows: TGTGCCACTGCATCAACTACTCAGAACACTGAAGCTTTCTTT.

The V and J genes are TRBV4-3 and TRBJ2-2; TRBD2 agrees at 10 bases. The CDR3 loop spans 16 amino acids. V shed 1 base, J shed 1 base, and the junction held 0 bases outside the gene matches. CDR1 is LGHNA, CDR2 YSLEER, per germline. CDR3 protein: CASSQVAGGNTGELFF. As DNA, the CDR3 is TGCGCCAGCAGCCAAGTAGCGGGGGGGAACACCGGGGAGCTGTTTTTT.

V and J are TRBV10-3 and TRBJ2-6; TRBD2 agrees at 7 bases. Looked up from germline, CDR1 is ENHRY and CDR2 is SYGVKD. CDR3 size: 19 residues. Unmatched junction bases numbered 8, after V lost 0 bases and J lost 0 bases. CDR3 DNA sequence: TGTGCCATCAGTGAGTCGTGGGAGGGCCGGGACTCTGGGGCCAACGTCCTGACTTTC. It is translated as CAISESWEGRDSGANVLTF.

The chain joins TRBV23-1 to TRBJ2-3; D might be TRBD1 (6 bases). TRBV23-1 is assigned to the ORF class and has an uncertain function. The ends were cut back, 4 bases at V and 2 bases at J, with 22 bases in the middle. The CDR3 is 18 residues long. The chain's CDR3 is CASSLVRGPRPHTDTQYF. The CDR3 nucleotides read TGCGCCAGCAGTCTCGTCAGGGGCCCGCGACCTCACACAGATACGCAGTATTTT.

In its sample, this clone was seen a few times. J is TRBJ1-5 and V is TRBV27; D gene ambiguous. The CDR3 loop spans 15 amino acids. Looked up from germline, CDR1 is MNHEY and CDR2 is SMNVEV (reference sequence). The V end lost 6 bases, the J end lost 4 bases, and 16 bases lay between the germline ends. The CDR3 protein is CASRPGLLGNQPQHF. Here the CDR3 DNA reads TGTGCCAGCAGGCCAGGACTTCTGGGGAATCAGCCCCAGCATTTT.

This clone has more than one count but fewer than ten. The chain combines TRBV3-1 (or the pseudogene TRBV3-2) with TRBJ1-1, with D unresolved. Looked up from germline, CDR1 is LGHDT and CDR2 is YNNKEL (reference sequence). CDR3 size: 13 residues. Deletions cut 4 bases from V and 2 bases from J, with 8 bases between. The CDR3 loop reads CASSLSENTEAFF. The CDR3 DNA is TGTGCCAGCAGCCTCAGCGAAAACACTGAAGCTTTCTTT.

The chain links TRBV29-1 to TRBJ2-7; no definite D call. CDR1 SQVTM and CDR2 ANQGSEA come from the germline V gene. CDR3 length: 12 residues. V was cut by 4 bases and J by 4 bases, with 11 bases left in between. CDR3 sequence: CSVARSRYEQYF. The CDR3 region has the DNA TGCAGCGTTGCTCGGAGTAGGTACGAGCAGTACTTC.

About this clone: No DNA is shown, since the ends of the CDR3 on it are uncertain; the CDR3 is the one TCRdb lists. The genes are TRBV21-1 and TRBJ1-1. TRBV21-1 is deemed a pseudogene. The CDR3 spans 16 residues, counting both ends. The CDR3 loop is CASSKALVGGGTEAFF.